Detailed here is one TCR beta chain. Its antigen is currently unknown. This CDR3 has 16 amino acids. With V trimmed by 6 bases and J by 7 bases, 15 bases remained unmatched. During its preparation, the TCRbeta library received unique molecular identifiers. From the PCR reads, TCRdb called clonotypes with MiXCR, one entry per CDR3 protein. The sample includes about 980,000 distinct CDR3 sequences, about 30% of them seen just once. These data come from a study of T-cell reconstitution after alpha-beta-depleted transplantation in children. Study-wide findings and caveats: Recipient T cells and thymic progenitors that survived gave rise to the high TCRbeta diversity observed at day 60 in some patients.

The rearrangement links TRBV12-3 or TRBV12-4 to TRBJ2-3, with 8 bases fitting TRBD1. Material: PBMCs, mostly from graft donor cells, obtained 360 days after TCRalphabeta/CD19-depleted stem cell transplant. This TCR came from a boy younger than two who had a stem cell transplant for SCID, so the T cells may come from the graft donor. The CDR3 loop reads CASSPPWDRWDYTQYF. The CDR3 DNA is TGTGCCAGCAGCCCTCCGTGGGACAGGTGGGATTATACGCAGTATTTT.